The 9 T cell receptor beta chains below come from one sample, sequenced in a study of naive and memory T cell subsets. Both TRBC1 and TRBC2 were covered by a beta constant-region primer of two equimolar oligonucleotides. TCRdb fed the UMI-ligation and nested PCR reads into MiXCR, producing one record per CDR3 protein. The data contain 25,000 to 30,000 distinct CDR3 sequences, around 10% of them singletons. Sequencing input: effector memory CD4+ T cells from blood. Subset specified: effector memory, CD45RA- CD27-. Source of these receptors: a human donor in good health.

This clonotype was seen a few times. The rearrangement links TRBV30 to TRBJ2-6, with D unresolved. CDR3 length equals 14 residues. Germline values: CDR1 GTSNPN, CDR2 SVGIG (reference sequence). V lost 2 bases and J lost 0, with 5 bases in between. CDR3 loop: CAWSRLSGANVLTF. CDR3 DNA: TGTGCCTGGAGTAGGCTCTCTGGGGCCAACGTCCTGACTTTC.

Concerning this clonotype itself: The junction differs from germline at one of its ends, possibly a read error. The rearrangement uses TRBV4-3 and TRBJ2-1, with 13 bases aligning to TRBD2. The CDR3 sequence is 16 residues long. Germline CDR1 is LGHNA and CDR2 is YSLEER. CDR3 protein: CANSQDGTSGKNEQFF. The DNA of the CDR3 is TGCGCCAACAGCCAAGATGGGACTAGCGGGAAAAATGAGCAGTTCTTC.

V and J are TRBV7-2 and TRBJ1-4, with 9 positions matching TRBD1. Germline lookup yields CDR1 SGHTA and CDR2 FQGNSA. With V trimmed by 4 bases and J by 11 bases, 8 bases remained unmatched. The CDR3 runs 14 residues. For the CDR3, the DNA is TGTGCCAGCAGCTCCGGGACAGGGAGACGCAAACTGTTTTTT. It encodes CASSSGTGRRKLFF.

This clonotype has at least ten counts. The V gene is TRBV11-3, the J gene TRBJ2-7, with 7 bases fitting TRBD1. This CDR3 contains 14 residues. The germline V gene encodes CDR1 SGHNT and CDR2 YENEEA. V was pared by 5 bases and J by 3 bases, with 7 bases of the junction left unmatched. The CDR3 reads CASSPTGLSYEQYF. CDR3 coding DNA: TGTGCCAGCAGCCCGACAGGGCTAAGCTACGAGCAGTACTTC.

By share of the sample, this clonotype is medium-sized. V and J are TRBV4-1 and TRBJ1-1; D ambiguous. This CDR3 spans 17 amino acids. V lost 1 base, J lost 6 bases, and 21 bases lay in between. Per the germline V gene, CDR1 is MGHRA and CDR2 is YSYEKL. In DNA form, the CDR3 reads TGCGCCAGCAGCCAAGGGATTCTTCGTCAGGAGGTCGCTGAAGCTTTCTTT. It yields the protein CASSQGILRQEVAEAFF.

This clonotype was recorded at least ten times. V and J are TRBV6-2 or TRBV6-3 and TRBJ2-4; D not certain. Germline lookup yields CDR1 MNHEY and CDR2 SVGEGT. The V and J ends lost 1 base and 3 bases respectively, with 4 bases between them. This CDR3 has 13 amino acids. Here the CDR3 reads CASSYLVKNIQYF. In DNA, the CDR3 is TGTGCCAGCAGTTACTTAGTCAAAAACATTCAGTACTTC.

This clonotype was recorded at least ten times. The chain combines TRBV20-1 with TRBJ2-1; a weak D match, TRBD2 (6 bases). Trimming cost V 6 bases and J 3 bases, with 21 bases left between them. Germline CDR1 and CDR2: DFQATT and SNEGSKA (reference sequence). This CDR3 spans 16 amino acids. The CDR3 protein is CSARMKAGRDYNEQFF. As DNA, the CDR3 is TGCAGTGCCCGGATGAAGGCCGGGAGAGACTACAATGAGCAGTTCTTC.

This clonotype has ten or more counts. The V gene is TRBV7-2, the J gene TRBJ1-2; D uncertain. The V gene lost 1 base and the J gene lost 9 bases, with 15 bases spanning the gap. The CDR3 has 14 residues. Germline V gene data show CDR1 as SGHTA and CDR2 as FQGNSA. CDR3 residues: CASSLGTGRGSYTF. CDR3 DNA sequence: TGTGCCAGCAGCTTAGGGACGGGCCGCGGAAGCTACACCTTC.

This chain links TRBV20-1 with TRBJ1-5; D unclear. This CDR3 has 13 residues. V shed 3 bases and J shed 6 bases, with 12 bases lying between them. Germline CDR1 is DFQATT and CDR2 is SNEGSKA (reference sequence). CDR3 residues: CSARKYAGQPQHF. CDR3 DNA sequence: TGCAGTGCTAGGAAGTACGCGGGTCAGCCCCAGCATTTT.